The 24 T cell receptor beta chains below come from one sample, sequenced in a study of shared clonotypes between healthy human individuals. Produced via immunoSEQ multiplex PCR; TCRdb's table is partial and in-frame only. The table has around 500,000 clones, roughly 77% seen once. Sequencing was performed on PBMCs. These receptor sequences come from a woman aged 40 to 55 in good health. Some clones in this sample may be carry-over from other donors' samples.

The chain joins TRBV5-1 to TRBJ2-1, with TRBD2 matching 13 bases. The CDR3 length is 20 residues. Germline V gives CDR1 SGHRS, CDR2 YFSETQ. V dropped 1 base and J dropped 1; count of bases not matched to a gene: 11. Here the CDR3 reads CASSLIGPGLAGRSYNEQFF. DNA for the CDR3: TGCGCCAGCAGCTTGATTGGTCCGGGACTAGCGGGAAGGTCCTACAATGAGCAGTTCTTC.

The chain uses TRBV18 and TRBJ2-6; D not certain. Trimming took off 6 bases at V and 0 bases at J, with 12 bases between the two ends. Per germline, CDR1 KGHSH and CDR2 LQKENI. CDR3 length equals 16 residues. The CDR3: CASSPGGDSGANVLTF. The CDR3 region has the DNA TGTGCCAGCTCCCCGGGTGGGGACTCTGGGGCCAACGTCCTGACTTTC.

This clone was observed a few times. The CDR3 region has the DNA TGTGCCAGCAGTGAAGTTCCCAGGGGGGACTATGGCTACACCTTC. Its translation: CASSEVPRGDYGYTF. V and J are TRBV2 and TRBJ1-2; the match to TRBD1 covers 7 bases. V trimming: 1 base; J trimming: 3 bases; junction bases outside the gene matches: 5. Germline CDR1 is SNHLY and CDR2 is FYNNEI. The CDR3 runs 15 residues. Looking up the rest from reference TRBV2 and TRBJ1-2 gives the full variable domain: EPEVTQTPSHQVTQMGQEVILRCVPISNHLYFYWYRQILGQKVEFLVSFYNNEISEKSEIFDDQFSVERPDGSNFTLKIRSTKLEDSAMYFCASSEVPRGDYGYTFGSGTRLTVV.

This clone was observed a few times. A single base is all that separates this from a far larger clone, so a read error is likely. In DNA, the CDR3 is TGTGCCAGCAGTCCCAGGGGGAGCACTGAAGCTTTCTTT. This encodes CASSPRGSTEAFF. This chain joins TRBV25-1 and TRBJ1-1, with 7 nucleotides matching TRBD1. Germline trimming cut 5 bases from V and 4 bases from J; bases unmatched to any gene: 4. This CDR3 is 13 amino acids long. CDR1 is MGHDK, CDR2 SYGVNS, per germline. Full variable domain (outside the CDR3, taken from reference TRBV25-1 and TRBJ1-1): EADIYQTPRYLVIGTGKKITLECSQTMGHDKMYWYQQDPGMELHLIHYSYGVNSTEKGDLSSESTVSRIRTEHFPLTLESARPSHTSQYLCASSPRGSTEAFFGQGTRLTVV.

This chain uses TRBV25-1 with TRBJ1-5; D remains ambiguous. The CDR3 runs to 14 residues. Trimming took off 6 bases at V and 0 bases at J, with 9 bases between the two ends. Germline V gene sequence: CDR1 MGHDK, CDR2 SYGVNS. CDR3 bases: TGTGCCAGCAGCAAGACGGATAGCAATCAGCCCCAGCATTTT. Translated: CASSKTDSNQPQHF. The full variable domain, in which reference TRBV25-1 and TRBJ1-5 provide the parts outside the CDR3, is EADIYQTPRYLVIGTGKKITLECSQTMGHDKMYWYQQDPGMELHLIHYSYGVNSTEKGDLSSESTVSRIRTEHFPLTLESARPSHTSQYLCASSKTDSNQPQHFGDGTRLSIL.

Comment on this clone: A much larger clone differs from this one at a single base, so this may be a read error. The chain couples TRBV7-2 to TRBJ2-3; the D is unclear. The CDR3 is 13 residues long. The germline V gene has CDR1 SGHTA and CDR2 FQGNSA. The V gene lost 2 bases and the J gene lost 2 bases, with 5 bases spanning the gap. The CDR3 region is CASSLPNTDTQYF. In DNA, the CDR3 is TGTGCCAGCAGCTTACCCAACACAGATACGCAGTATTTT.

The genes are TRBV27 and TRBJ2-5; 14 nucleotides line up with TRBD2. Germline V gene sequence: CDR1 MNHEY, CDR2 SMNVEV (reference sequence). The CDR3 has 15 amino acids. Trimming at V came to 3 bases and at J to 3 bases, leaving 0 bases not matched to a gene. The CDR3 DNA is TGTGCCAGCAGTTTGGGACTAGCGGGAGAAGAGACCCAGTACTTC. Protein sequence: CASSLGLAGEETQYF.

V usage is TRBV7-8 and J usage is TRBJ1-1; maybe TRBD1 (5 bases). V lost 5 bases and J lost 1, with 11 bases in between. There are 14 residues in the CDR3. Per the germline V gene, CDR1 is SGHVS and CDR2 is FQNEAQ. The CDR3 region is CASSVTGPNTEAFF. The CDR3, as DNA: TGTGCCAGCAGCGTAACAGGACCGAACACTGAAGCTTTCTTT.

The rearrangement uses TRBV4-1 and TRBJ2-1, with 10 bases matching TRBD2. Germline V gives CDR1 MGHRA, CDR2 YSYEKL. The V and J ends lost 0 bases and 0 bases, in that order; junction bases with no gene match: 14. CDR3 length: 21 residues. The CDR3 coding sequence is TGCGCCAGCAGCCAAGATGAGGGCGGACTAGCGGTGCCTAGCTCCTACAATGAGCAGTTCTTC. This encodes CASSQDEGGLAVPSSYNEQFF.

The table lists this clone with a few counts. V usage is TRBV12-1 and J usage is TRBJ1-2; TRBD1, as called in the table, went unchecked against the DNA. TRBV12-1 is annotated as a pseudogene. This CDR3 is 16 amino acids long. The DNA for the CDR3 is TGTGCCAGCAGCCATCCAGACAGCGAATCTAACTATGGCTACACCTTC. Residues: CASSHPDSESNYGYTF.

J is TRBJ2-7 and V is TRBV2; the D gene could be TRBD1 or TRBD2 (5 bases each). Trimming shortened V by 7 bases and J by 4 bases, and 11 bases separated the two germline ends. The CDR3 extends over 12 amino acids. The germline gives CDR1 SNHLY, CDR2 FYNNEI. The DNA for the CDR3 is TGTGCCAGCAAAGGGGAGATGTACGAGCAGTACTTC. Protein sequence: CASKGEMYEQYF.

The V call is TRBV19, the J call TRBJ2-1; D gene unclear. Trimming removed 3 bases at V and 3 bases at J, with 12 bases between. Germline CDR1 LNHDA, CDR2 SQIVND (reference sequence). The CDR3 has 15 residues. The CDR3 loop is CASSMRTGRYNEQFF. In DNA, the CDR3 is TGTGCCAGTAGTATGAGGACGGGCCGCTACAATGAGCAGTTCTTC.

CDR3 sequence reads: CASSYLTSGETQYF. DNA of the CDR3: TGTGCCAGCAGTTACCTGACTAGCGGAGAGACCCAGTACTTC. This rearrangement joins TRBV6-5 to TRBJ2-5, with 9 bases lining up with TRBD2. Germline loops: CDR1 MNHEY, CDR2 SVGAGI. CDR3 size: 14 residues. Trimming took 2 bases from V and 4 from J; bases not matched to a gene: 2.

CDR3 in amino acids: CASSSTGGTDTQYF. The CDR3 nucleotides read TGTGCCAGCAGCTCGACAGGAGGCACAGATACGCAGTATTTT. The V call is TRBV11-1, the J call TRBJ2-3; D might be TRBD1 (6 bases). CDR1 SGHAT and CDR2 FQDESV come from the germline V gene (reference sequence). Trimming pared 4 bases from V and 1 base from J, leaving 9 bases between. The CDR3 contains 14 residues.

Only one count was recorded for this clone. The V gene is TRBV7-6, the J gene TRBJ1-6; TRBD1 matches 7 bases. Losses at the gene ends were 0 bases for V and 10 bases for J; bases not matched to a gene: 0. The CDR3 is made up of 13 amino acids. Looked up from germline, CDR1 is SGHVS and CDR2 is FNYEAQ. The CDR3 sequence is CASSLAGGSPLHF. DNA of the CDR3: TGTGCCAGCAGCTTAGCAGGGGGCTCACCCCTCCACTTT.

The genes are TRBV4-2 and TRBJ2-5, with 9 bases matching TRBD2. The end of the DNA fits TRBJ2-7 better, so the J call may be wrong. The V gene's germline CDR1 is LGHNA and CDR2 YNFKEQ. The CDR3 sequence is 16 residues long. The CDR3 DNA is TGTGCCAGCAGCCAAGAGCCTAGCGGGACACCCTACGAGCAGTACTTC. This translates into CASSQEPSGTPYEQYF.

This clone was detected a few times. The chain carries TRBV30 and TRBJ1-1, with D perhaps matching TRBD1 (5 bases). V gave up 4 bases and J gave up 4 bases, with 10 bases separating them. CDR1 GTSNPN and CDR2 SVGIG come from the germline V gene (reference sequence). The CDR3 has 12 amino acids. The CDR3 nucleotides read TGTGCCTGGAATGGGGGATCCACTGAAGCTTTCTTT. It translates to CAWNGGSTEAFF.

CDR3 sequence reads: CASSRVGNTDTQYF. Here the CDR3 DNA reads TGCGCCAGTAGCCGGGTGGGGAACACAGATACGCAGTATTTT. The chain is built from TRBV5-1 and TRBJ2-3; no firm D call. The CDR3 sequence is 14 residues long. V gave up 8 bases and J gave up 2 bases, with 15 bases separating them. Germline V gene data show CDR1 as SGHRS and CDR2 as YFSETQ.

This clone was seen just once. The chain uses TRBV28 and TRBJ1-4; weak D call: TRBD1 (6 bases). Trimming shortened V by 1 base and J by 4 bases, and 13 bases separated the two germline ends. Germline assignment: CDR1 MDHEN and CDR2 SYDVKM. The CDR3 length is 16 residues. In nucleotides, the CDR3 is TGTGCCAGCAGTTTATCGGGGGACAACTTTAATGAAAAACTGTTTTTT. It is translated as CASSLSGDNFNEKLFF.

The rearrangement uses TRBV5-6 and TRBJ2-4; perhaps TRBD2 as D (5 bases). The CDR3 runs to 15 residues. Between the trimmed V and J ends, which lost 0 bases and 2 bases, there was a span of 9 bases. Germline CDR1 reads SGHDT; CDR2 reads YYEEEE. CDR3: CASSLGGDPKNIQYF. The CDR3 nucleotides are TGTGCCAGCAGCTTGGGGGGAGACCCCAAAAACATTCAGTACTTC.

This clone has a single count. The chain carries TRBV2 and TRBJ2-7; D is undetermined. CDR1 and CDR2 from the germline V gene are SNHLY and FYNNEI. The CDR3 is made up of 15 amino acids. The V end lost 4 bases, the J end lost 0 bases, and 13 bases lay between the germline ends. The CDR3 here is CASSADRGSSYEQYF. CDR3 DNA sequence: TGTGCCAGCAGTGCCGATCGCGGTAGCTCCTACGAGCAGTACTTC.

The CDR3 DNA is TGTGCCAGCAGTTTATACGGAGGAGGCTCTGGCTACACCTTC. It yields the protein CASSLYGGGSGYTF. The chain combines TRBV28 with TRBJ1-2, with D uncertain. CDR3 length: 14 residues. Trimming removed 1 base from V and 7 bases from J, with 13 bases in between. Germline V gene data show CDR1 as MDHEN and CDR2 as SYDVKM.

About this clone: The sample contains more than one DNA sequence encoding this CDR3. The CDR3 sequence: CASSLSSTDTQYF. The CDR3 DNA sequence: TGTGCCAGCAGTTTATCGAGCACAGATACGCAGTATTTT. J is TRBJ2-3 and V is TRBV27, with no clear D. The CDR3 runs 13 residues. CDR1 is MNHEY, CDR2 SMNVEV, per germline (reference sequence). The ends were cut back, 0 bases at V and 0 bases at J, with 1 base in the middle.

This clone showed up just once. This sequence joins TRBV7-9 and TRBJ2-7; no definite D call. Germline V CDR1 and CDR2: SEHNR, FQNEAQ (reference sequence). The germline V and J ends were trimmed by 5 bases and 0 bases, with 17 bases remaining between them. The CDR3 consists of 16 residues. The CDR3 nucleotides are TGTGCCAGCAGCCAAGTGGGCAGGCGAGTCTCCTACGAGCAGTACTTC. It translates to CASSQVGRRVSYEQYF.